This TCR beta chain was captured in a study of shared clonotypes between healthy human individuals. Turning to the study itself: Aged 18 to 49, the donors were a couple of women and a few men.

In the naive CD8 group, cells lacked CD45RO and were positively selected for CCR7, so terminally differentiated effector memory CD45RA+ cells were left out. Sequencing used immunoSEQ multiplex PCR; TCRdb keeps in-frame clones, though not all of them. The top ten hold approximately 0.1% of the sample, which has roughly 550,000 clones, 95% seen once. Germline lookup yields CDR1 MDHEN and CDR2 SYDVKM. The CDR3 spans 16 residues. Trimming cost V 3 bases and J 5 bases; bases outside gene matches: 11. J is TRBJ1-1 and V is TRBV28; 8 positions agree with TRBD1. Material: naive CD8+ T cells sorted from blood. The TCR was taken from a woman aged 30 to 39 in good health. The CDR3 nucleotides are TGTGCCAGCAGTTTTAGGTCAGGGGGCTGGAGAACTGAAGCTTTCTTT. It translates to CASSFRSGGWRTEAFF.